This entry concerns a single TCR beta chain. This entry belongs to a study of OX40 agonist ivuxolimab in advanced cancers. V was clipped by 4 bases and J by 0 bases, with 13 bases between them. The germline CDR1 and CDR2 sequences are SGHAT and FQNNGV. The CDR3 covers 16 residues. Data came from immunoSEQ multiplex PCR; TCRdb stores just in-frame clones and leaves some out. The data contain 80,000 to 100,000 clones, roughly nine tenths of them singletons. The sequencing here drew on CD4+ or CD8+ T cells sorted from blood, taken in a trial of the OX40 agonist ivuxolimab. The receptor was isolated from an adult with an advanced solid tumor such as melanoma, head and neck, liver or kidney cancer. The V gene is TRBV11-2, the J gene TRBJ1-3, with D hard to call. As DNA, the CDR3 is TGTGCCAGCAGCTCCTCCGGCGTAAGCTCTGGAAACACCATATATTTT. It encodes CASSSSGVSSGNTIYF.